These 6 T cell receptor beta chains were all obtained from the same sample, sequenced in a study of shared clonotypes between healthy human individuals. TCRdb's copy holds only in-frame clones and misses some; the assay was immunoSEQ multiplex PCR. The sample holds just over 2,000,000 clones, about 95% seen once. The sequencing sample was made of naive CD4+ T cells sorted from blood. Subset of the sample: CD45RA+ positively selected. These receptors originate from a man between 18 and 29 years old in good health.

Details on this clone: The same CDR3 also results from other DNA sequences found in this sample. The V gene is TRBV30, the J gene TRBJ1-6; D unclear. The CDR3 is 14 residues long. Germline assignment: CDR1 GTSNPN and CDR2 SVGIG (reference sequence). V lost 1 base and J 0 bases, leaving 4 bases between the germline ends. This CDR3 reads CAWSASSYNSPLHF. CDR3 DNA: TGTGCCTGGAGTGCTAGCTCCTATAATTCACCCCTCCACTTT.

As for this clone: A read error may be the cause here, since a much bigger clone is one base away. The chain recombines TRBV28 with TRBJ1-1; D unresolved. The CDR3 sequence is 12 residues long. CDR1 is MDHEN, CDR2 SYDVKM, per germline. V was trimmed by 6 bases and J by 4 bases, leaving 9 bases between them. CDR3 in amino acids: CASSRKSTEAFF. Written as DNA, the CDR3 is TGTGCCAGCAGCCGAAAGAGCACTGAAGCTTTCTTT.

This clone was found once. The V call is TRBV6-1, the J call TRBJ2-7; 10 bases agree with TRBD1. Trimming at V came to 8 bases and at J to 5 bases, leaving 9 bases not matched to a gene. The CDR3 sequence is 14 residues long. Germline CDR1 MNHNS, CDR2 SASEGT. The CDR3 protein is CASGTGQGFHEQYF. The CDR3 DNA is TGTGCCAGCGGGACGGGACAGGGGTTCCACGAGCAGTACTTC.

In the case of this clone: The sample contains more than one DNA sequence encoding this CDR3. V usage is TRBV27 and J usage is TRBJ1-1, with D unclear. The CDR3 runs to 14 residues. Germline loops: CDR1 MNHEY, CDR2 SMNVEV (reference sequence). Trimming stripped 2 bases from V and 0 bases from J, with 7 bases between. This CDR3 reads CASSLRSLNTEAFF. The CDR3 DNA reads TGTGCCAGCAGTTTAAGGTCACTGAACACTGAAGCTTTCTTT.

The chain couples TRBV25-1 to TRBJ2-7; D not certain. The CDR3 spans 14 residues. Germline values: CDR1 MGHDK, CDR2 SYGVNS. The ends were cut back, 1 base at V and 2 bases at J, with 9 bases in the middle. CDR3 loop: CASSEFAVTYEQYF. Here the CDR3 DNA reads TGTGCCAGCAGTGAATTCGCAGTGACCTACGAGCAGTACTTC.

The chain uses TRBV6-6 and TRBJ1-6; no clear D. This CDR3 is 16 amino acids long. Germline V gene lookup returns CDR1 MNHNY and CDR2 SVGAGI (reference sequence). V lost 6 bases and J lost 2, with 14 bases in between. CDR3 loop: CASRLGFEPYNSPLHF. The DNA for the CDR3 is TGTGCCAGCAGGTTAGGGTTCGAACCCTATAATTCACCCCTCCACTTT.